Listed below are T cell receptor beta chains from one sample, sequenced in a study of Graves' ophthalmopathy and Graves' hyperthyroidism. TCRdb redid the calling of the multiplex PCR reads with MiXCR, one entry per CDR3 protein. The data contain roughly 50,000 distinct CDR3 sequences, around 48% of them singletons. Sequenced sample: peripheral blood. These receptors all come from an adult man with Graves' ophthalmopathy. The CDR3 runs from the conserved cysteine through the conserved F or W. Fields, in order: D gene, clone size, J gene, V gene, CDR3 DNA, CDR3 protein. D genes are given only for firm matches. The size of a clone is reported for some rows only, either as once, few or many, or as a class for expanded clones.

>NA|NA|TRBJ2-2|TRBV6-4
TGTGCCAGCAGTTCGAGCCTGGAGACCGGGGAGCTGTTTTTT
CASSSSLETGELFF
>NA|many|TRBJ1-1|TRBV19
TGTGCCAGTAGTATTACCCAGAACACTGAAGCTTTCTTT
CASSITQNTEAFF
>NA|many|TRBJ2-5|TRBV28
TGTGCCAGCAGTCTCATGTTGGAGACCCAGTACTTC
CASSLMLETQYF
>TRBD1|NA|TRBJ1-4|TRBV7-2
TGTGCCAGCAGCTCGCCAGGACAGGGCTACAATGAAAAACTGTTTTTT
CASSSPGQGYNEKLFF
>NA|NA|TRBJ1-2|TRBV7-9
TGTGCCAGCAGCGACCTGGGGGGTCAGGGGTATGGCTACACCTTC
CASSDLGGQGYGYTF
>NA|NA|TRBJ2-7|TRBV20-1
TGCAGTGCTAGAGACGGACCCTACGAGCAGTACTTC
CSARDGPYEQYF
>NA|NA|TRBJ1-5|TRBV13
TGTGCCAACCCGACACCCCAGCAGCCCCAGCATTTT
CANPTPQQPQHF
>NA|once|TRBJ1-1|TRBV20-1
TGCAGTGCTAGAGATGAAGCTTTCTTT
CSARDEAFF
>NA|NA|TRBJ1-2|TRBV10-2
TGCGCCAGCAGTGAGTCCCCGGGACGGAACTATGGCTACACCTTC
CASSESPGRNYGYTF
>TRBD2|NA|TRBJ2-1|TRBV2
TGTGCCAGCAGTGTCCCTAGCGGGAGGGAGCAGTTCTTC
CASSVPSGREQFF
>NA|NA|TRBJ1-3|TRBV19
TGTGCCAGTACCCCCCCGGGCCGCGGGAACACCATATATTTT
CASTPPGRGNTIYF
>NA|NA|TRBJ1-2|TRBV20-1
TGCAGTGCTAGATCCGAGCAGGTGACGAACTATGGCTACACCTTC
CSARSEQVTNYGYTF
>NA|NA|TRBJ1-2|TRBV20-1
TGCGGTGCTAGAGTCCCATCCGGGACAATCTATGGCTACACCTTC
CGARVPSGTIYGYTF
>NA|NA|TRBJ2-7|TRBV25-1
TGTGCCAGCACCCGGGGGTACGAGCAGTACTTC
CASTRGYEQYF
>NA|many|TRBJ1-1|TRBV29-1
TGCAGCGGGCAGAACGGGTATCGGGCTTTCTTT
CSGQNGYRAFF
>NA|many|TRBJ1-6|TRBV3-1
TGTGCCAGCAGCCAAGGGTCTAATTCACCCCTCCACTTT
CASSQGSNSPLHF
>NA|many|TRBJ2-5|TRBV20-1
TGCAGTGCTAGAGATGGACGGACTCAGAAAGAGACCCAGTACTTC
CSARDGRTQKETQYF
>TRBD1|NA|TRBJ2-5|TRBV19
TGTGCCAGTAGTTCATCCGGGACAGAAGAGACCCAGTACTTC
CASSSSGTEETQYF
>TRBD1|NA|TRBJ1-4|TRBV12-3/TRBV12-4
TGTGCCAGCAGTTGGGGACAGGGTGACGAAAAACTGTTTTTT
CASSWGQGDEKLFF
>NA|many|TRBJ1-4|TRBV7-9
TGTGCCAGCAGCTACTACGGGGGCCTGAAAGAAAAACTGTTTTTT
CASSYYGGLKEKLFF
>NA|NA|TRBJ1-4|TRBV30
TGTGCCTGGAGTGTTGGGCCTCGGTCAACTAATGAAAAACTGTTTTTT
CAWSVGPRSTNEKLFF
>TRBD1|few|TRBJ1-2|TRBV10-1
TGCGCCAGCAGTGAGGGGACAGGGAGCCCCAACTATGGCTACACCTTC
CASSEGTGSPNYGYTF
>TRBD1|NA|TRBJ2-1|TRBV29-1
TGCAGCGCTTTGCGTGACAGGGGCGACAATGAGCAGTTCTTC
CSALRDRGDNEQFF
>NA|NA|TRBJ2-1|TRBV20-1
TGCAGTGCTAGAGCGGAGTTGCTCTACAATGAGCAGTTCTTC
CSARAELLYNEQFF
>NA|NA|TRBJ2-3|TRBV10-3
TGTGCCATCAGTGATTGGTTGGATACAGATACGCAGTATTTT
CAISDWLDTDTQYF
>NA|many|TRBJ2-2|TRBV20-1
TGCAGTACCCCGGGGGCGAACACCGGGGAGCTGTTTTTT
CSTPGANTGELFF
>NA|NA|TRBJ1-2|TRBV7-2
TGTGCCAGCAGCCCCCGGGCCTTATATGGCTACACCTTC
CASSPRALYGYTF
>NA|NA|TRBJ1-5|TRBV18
TGTGCCAGCTCACCACTCGGGAGTGGCAATCGGCCCCAGCATTTT
CASSPLGSGNRPQHF
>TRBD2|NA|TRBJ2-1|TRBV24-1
TGTGCTACCTCCGGGACTAGCGGGATATACGAGCAGTTCTTC
CATSGTSGIYEQFF
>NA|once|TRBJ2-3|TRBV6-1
TGTGCCAGCACTGAAGGGCAAAGCACAGATACGCAGTATTTT
CASTEGQSTDTQYF
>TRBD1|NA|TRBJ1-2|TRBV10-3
TGTGCCATCAGTGATAGTGGGACAGGGGAGGGCTATGGCTACACCTTC
CAISDSGTGEGYGYTF
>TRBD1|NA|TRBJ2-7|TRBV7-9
TGTGCCAGCAGCTTAGTTCCGGGACAGGGTTTAGTCGAGCAGTACTTC
CASSLVPGQGLVEQYF
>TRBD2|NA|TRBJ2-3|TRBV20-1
TGCAGTGCTAAGGCCGGGACTAGCGGGAGTCAGCAAGATACGCAGTATTTT
CSAKAGTSGSQQDTQYF
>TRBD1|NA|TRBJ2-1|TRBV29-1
TGCAGCAGTCCCGCCACAGGGGCCAATCTGTTCTTC
CSSPATGANLFF
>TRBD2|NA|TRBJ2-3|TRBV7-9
TGTGCCAGCAGCTTAGTGACTAGCGGGGGATCCACAGATACGCAGTATTTT
CASSLVTSGGSTDTQYF
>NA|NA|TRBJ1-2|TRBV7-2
TGTGCCAGCAGCTTATTCCTCGGGGCTAACTATGGCTACACCTTC
CASSLFLGANYGYTF
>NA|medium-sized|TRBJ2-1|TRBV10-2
TGCGCCAGCAGTTTCACAGGGTACAATGAGCAGTTCTTC
CASSFTGYNEQFF
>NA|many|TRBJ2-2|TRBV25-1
TGTGCCAGCCAACCCCCGGGGCCCTTCCGGGGCACCGGGGAGCTGTTTTTT
CASQPPGPFRGTGELFF
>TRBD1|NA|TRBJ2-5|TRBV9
TGTGCCAGCAGCGTAGGACAGGGTATACAAGAGACCCAGTACTTC
CASSVGQGIQETQYF
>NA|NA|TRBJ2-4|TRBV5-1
TGCGCCAGCAGCCCTAATGGGGCCGATAACATTCAGTACTTC
CASSPNGADNIQYF
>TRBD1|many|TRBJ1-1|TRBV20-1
TGCAGTGCTAGAGATCCACTCAACGCCGGGACAGGGGGCACTGAAGCTTTCTTT
CSARDPLNAGTGGTEAFF
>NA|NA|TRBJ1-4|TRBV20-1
TGCAGCGCTAGAGAGGCAGCGAATAACTACCTCAATGAAAAACTGTTTTTT
CSAREAANNYLNEKLFF